This T cell receptor (beta chain) was recorded in a study of technical replicates of blood from several donors. This CDR3 contains 14 residues. V lost 6 bases and J lost 7, with 16 bases in between. Germline-derived CDR1 and CDR2 are MDHEN and SYDVKM. TCRdb's table, derived via immunoSEQ multiplex PCR, lists solely in-frame clones and lacks some. The sample contains roughly 100,000 clones, 95% of which appear only once. This TCR was recovered from a human donor in good health. Sequences were obtained from T cells isolated from PBMCs. The rearrangement uses TRBV28 and TRBJ2-1, with D perhaps TRBD2 (6 bases). The CDR3: CASSPIGGVNEQFF. The CDR3 DNA is TGTGCCAGCAGCCCCATCGGAGGGGTGAATGAGCAGTTCTTC.